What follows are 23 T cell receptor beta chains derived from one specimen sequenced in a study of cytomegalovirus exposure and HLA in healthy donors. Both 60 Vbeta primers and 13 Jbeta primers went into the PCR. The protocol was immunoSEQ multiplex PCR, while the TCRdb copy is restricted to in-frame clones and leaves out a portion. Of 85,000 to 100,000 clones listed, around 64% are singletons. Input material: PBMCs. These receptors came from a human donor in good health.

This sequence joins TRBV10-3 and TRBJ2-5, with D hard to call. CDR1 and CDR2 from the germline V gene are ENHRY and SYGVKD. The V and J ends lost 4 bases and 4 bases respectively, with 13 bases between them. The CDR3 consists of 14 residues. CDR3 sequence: CAISVGSARETQYF. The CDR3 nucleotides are TGTGCCATCAGTGTTGGCAGCGCCCGAGAGACCCAGTACTTC.

The CDR3 loop reads CASSLSGVYNEQFF. CDR3 bases: TGTGCCAGCAGCTTGAGCGGGGTATACAATGAGCAGTTCTTC. The chain joins TRBV7-3 to TRBJ2-1, with 7 bases fitting TRBD2. The trim removed 3 bases at V and 4 bases at J, leaving 3 bases unmatched. CDR1 is SGHTA and CDR2 is FQGTGA in the germline V gene. This CDR3 comprises 14 residues.

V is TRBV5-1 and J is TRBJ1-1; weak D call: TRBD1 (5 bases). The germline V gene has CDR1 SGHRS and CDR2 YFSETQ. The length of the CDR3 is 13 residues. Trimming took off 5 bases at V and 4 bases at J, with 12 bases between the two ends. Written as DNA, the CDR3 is TGCGCCAGCAGATTTCCGGGGGTCACTGAAGCTTTCTTT. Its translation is CASRFPGVTEAFF. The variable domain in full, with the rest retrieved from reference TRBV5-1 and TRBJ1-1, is KAGVTQTPRYLIKTRGQQVTLSCSPISGHRSVSWYQQTPGQGLQFLFEYFSETQRNKGNFPGRFSGRQFSNSRSEMNVSTLELGDSALYLCASRFPGVTEAFFGQGTRLTVV.

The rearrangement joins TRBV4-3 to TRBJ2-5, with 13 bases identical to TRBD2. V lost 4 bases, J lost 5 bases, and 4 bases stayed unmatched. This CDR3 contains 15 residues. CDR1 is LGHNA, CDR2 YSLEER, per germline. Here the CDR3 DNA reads TGCGCCAGCAGCCTACTAGCGGGGGGGGGCGAGACCCAGTACTTC. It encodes CASSLLAGGGETQYF.

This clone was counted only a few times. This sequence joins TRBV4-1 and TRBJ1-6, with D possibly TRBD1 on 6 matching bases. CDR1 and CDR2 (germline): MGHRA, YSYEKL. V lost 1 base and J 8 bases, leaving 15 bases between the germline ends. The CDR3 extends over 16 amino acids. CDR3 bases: TGCGCCAGCAGCCAAGTGGGGGGGCACGGGGATTCACCCCTCCACTTT. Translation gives CASSQVGGHGDSPLHF.

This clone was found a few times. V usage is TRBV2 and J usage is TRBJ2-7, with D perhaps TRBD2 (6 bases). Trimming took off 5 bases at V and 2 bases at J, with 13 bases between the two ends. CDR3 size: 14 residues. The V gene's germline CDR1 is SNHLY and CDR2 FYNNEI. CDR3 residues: CASSRSRGTYEQYF. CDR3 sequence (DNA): TGTGCCAGCAGTCGATCCCGGGGGACCTACGAGCAGTACTTC.

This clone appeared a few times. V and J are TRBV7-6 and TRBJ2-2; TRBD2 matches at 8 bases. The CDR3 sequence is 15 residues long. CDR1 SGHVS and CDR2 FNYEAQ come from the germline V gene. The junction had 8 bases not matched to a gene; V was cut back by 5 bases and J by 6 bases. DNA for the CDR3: TGTGCCAGCAGCCCCGGGGGGGCTTTGGCCGGGGAGCTGTTTTTT. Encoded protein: CASSPGGALAGELFF.

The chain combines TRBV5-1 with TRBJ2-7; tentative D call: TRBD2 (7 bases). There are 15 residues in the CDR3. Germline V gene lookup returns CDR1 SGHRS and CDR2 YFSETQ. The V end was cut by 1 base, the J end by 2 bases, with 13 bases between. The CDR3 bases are TGCGCCAGCAGCTTGATTACCGGGGGGCCCTACGAGCAGTACTTC. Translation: CASSLITGGPYEQYF.

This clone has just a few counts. CDR3 region: CASSLKGVAGGPDTQYF. The CDR3 nucleotides read TGTGCCAGCAGCTTAAAGGGAGTAGCGGGGGGGCCAGATACGCAGTATTTT. V is TRBV7-3 and J is TRBJ2-3; TRBD2 aligns across 11 bases. The CDR3 consists of 17 residues. The V gene's germline CDR1 is SGHTA and CDR2 FQGTGA. The V gene end was trimmed by 1 base and the J gene end by 4 bases; junction bases not matched to a gene: 7.

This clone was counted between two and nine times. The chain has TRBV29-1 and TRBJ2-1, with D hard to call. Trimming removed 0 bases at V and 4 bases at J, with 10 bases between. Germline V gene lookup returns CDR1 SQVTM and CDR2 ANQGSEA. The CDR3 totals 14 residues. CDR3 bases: TGCAGCGTTGAAGATCACCGAGCTTACAATGAGCAGTTCTTC. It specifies CSVEDHRAYNEQFF.

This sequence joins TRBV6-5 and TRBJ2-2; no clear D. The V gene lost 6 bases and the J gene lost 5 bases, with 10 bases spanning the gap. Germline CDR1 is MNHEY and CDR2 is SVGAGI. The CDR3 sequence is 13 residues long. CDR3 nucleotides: TGTGCCAGCAGCTTCCCAGGTACCGGGGAGCTGTTTTTT. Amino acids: CASSFPGTGELFF.

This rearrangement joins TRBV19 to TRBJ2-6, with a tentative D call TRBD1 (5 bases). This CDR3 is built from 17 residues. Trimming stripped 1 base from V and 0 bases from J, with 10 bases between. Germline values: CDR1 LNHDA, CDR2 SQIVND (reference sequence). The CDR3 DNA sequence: TGTGCCAGTAGTATAGCTTCAGGGATCTCTGGGGCCAACGTCCTGACTTTC. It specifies CASSIASGISGANVLTF.

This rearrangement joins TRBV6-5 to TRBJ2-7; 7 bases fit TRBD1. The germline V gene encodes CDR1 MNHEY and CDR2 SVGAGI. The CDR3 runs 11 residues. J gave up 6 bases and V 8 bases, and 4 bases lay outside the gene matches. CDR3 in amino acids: CASADRAEQYF. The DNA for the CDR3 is TGTGCCAGCGCCGACAGGGCCGAGCAGTACTTC.

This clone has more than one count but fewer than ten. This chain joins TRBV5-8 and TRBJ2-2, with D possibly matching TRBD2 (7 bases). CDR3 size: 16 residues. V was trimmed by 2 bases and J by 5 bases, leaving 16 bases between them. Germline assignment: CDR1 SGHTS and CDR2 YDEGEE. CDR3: CASSFRGGLGTGELFF. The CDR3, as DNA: TGTGCCAGCAGCTTTCGCGGGGGCCTGGGGACCGGGGAGCTGTTTTTT.

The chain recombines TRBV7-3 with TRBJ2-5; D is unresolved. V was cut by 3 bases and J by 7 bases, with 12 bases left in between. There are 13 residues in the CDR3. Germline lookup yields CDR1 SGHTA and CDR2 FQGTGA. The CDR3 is CASSFDTAGTQYF. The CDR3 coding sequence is TGTGCCAGCAGCTTTGACACCGCCGGGACCCAGTACTTC.

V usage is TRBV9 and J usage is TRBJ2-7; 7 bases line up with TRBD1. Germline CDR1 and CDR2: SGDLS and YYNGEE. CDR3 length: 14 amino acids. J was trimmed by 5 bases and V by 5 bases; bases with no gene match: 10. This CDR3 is CASSFDPQGDEQYF. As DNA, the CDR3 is TGTGCCAGCAGTTTCGATCCCCAGGGGGACGAGCAGTACTTC.

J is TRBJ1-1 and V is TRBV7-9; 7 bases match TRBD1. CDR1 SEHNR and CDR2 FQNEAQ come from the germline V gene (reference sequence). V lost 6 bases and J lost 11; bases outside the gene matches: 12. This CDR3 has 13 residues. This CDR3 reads CASSTDQGGGAFF. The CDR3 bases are TGTGCCAGCAGTACAGACCAGGGGGGTGGGGCTTTCTTT.

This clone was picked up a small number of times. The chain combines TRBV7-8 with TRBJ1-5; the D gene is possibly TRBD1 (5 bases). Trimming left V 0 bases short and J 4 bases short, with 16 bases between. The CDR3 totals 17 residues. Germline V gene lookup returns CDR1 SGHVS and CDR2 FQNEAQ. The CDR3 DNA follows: TGTGCCAGCAGCTTAGCGTCGGGACTCAGGCGGAATCAGCCCCAGCATTTT. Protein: CASSLASGLRRNQPQHF. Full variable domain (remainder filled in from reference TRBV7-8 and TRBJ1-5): GAGVSQSPRYKVAKRGQDVALRCDPISGHVSLFWYQQALGQGPEFLTYFQNEAQLDKSGLPSDRFFAERPEGSVSTLKIQRTQQEDSAVYLCASSLASGLRRNQPQHFGDGTRLSIL.

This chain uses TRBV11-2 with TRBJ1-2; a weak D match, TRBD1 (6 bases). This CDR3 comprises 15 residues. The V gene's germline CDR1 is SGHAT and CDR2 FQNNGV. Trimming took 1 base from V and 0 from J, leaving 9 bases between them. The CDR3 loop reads CASSLGTASNYGYTF. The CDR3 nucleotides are TGTGCCAGCAGCTTAGGGACAGCTTCTAACTATGGCTACACCTTC.

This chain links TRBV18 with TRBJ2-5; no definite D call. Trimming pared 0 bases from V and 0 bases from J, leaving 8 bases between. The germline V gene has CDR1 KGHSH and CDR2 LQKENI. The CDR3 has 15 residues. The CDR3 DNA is TGTGCCAGCTCACCACCGAGTGCGTACCAAGAGACCCAGTACTTC. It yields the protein CASSPPSAYQETQYF.

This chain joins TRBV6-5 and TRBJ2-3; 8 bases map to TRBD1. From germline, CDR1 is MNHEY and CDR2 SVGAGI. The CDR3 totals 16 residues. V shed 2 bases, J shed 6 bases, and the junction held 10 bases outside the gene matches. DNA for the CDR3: TGTGCCAGCAGTTACCCGGACAGGGCGGGGAGGGATACGCAGTATTTT. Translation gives CASSYPDRAGRDTQYF.

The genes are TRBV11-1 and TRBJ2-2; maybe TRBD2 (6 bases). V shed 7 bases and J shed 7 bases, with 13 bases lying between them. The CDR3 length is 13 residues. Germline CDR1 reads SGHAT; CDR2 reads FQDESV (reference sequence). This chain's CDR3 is CASTLGGLGELFF. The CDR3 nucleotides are TGTGCCAGCACCCTCGGAGGGCTCGGGGAGCTGTTTTTT. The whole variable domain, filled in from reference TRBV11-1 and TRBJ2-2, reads EAEVAQSPRYKITEKSQAVAFWCDPISGHATLYWYRQILGQGPELLVQFQDESVVDDSQLPKDRFSAERLKGVDSTLKIQPAELGDSAMYLCASTLGGLGELFFGEGSRLTVL.

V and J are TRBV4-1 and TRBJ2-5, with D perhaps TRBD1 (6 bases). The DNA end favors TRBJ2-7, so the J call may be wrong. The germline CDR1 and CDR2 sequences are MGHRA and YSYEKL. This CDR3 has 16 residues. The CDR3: CASSQGDNRELYEQYF. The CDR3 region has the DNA TGCGCCAGCAGCCAGGGAGACAACAGGGAACTCTACGAGCAGTACTTC.